A single T cell receptor (beta chain) is shown here with its context. The same CDR3 also results from other DNA sequences found in this sample. The data are from a study of blood T cell repertoires in COVID-19. In the source study's methods: For nucleated cells, counts were estimated from reference gene primer amplification. Generated by immunoSEQ multiplex PCR, the TCRdb table keeps only in-frame clones and is missing some. For V, J and clone size, that table is used; D and trimming come from the DNA. The sample records fewer than 350,000 clones, nearly 90% being singletons. The sequenced sample was peripheral blood. This receptor was taken from a man between 18 and 35 years old with active or convalescent COVID-19.

CDR3 in DNA: TGTGCCAGCTCACCCCCCGTTGGGAGCTCTGGAAACACCATATATTTT. Amino acid sequence: CASSPPVGSSGNTIYF. V and J are TRBV18 and TRBJ1-3; no clear D gene. Trimming cost V 3 bases and J 0 bases, with 12 bases left between them. CDR1 KGHSH and CDR2 LQKENI come from the germline V gene. This CDR3 comprises 16 residues.